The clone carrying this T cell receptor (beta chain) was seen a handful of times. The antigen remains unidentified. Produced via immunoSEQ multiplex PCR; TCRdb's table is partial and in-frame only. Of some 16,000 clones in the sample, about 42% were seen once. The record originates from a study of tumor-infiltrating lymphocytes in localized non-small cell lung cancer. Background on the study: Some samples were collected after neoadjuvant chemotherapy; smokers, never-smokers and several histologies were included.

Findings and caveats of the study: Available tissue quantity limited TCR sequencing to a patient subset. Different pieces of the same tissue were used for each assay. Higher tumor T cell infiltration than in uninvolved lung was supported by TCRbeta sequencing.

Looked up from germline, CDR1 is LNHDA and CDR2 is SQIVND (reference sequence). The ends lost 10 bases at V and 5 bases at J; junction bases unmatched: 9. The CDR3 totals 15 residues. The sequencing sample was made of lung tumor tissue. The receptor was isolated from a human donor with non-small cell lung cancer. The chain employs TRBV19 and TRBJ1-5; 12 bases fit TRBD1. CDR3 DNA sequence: TGTGCCATTAGAGTGGGACAGGGGGCGGATCAGCCCCAGCATTTT. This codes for CAIRVGQGADQPQHF. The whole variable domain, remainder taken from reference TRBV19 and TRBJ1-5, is DGGITQSPKYLFRKEGQNVTLSCEQNLNHDAMYWYRQDPGQGLRLIYYSQIVNDFQKGDIAEGYSVSREKKESFPLTVTSAQKNPTAFYLCAIRVGQGADQPQHFGDGTRLSIL.